This note documents a single T cell receptor beta chain sequence. Its cognate antigen is unknown. The data derive from a study of memory CD4+ T cells and cytomegalovirus serostatus. Turning to the study itself: Donors were healthy Belgian adults, several CMV seropositive and approximately 23 seronegative.

Single viable CD3+CD4+CD8-CD45RO+ cells were sorted as the memory CD4+ T cells. In the study's own analysis: Out-of-frame sequences were removed, leaving about 2,300,000 distinct TCRbeta sequences. The assay was immunoSEQ multiplex PCR, and TCRdb's table has in-frame clones only and misses some. V and J calls and clone size are as listed in that table; D and trimming were resolved from the DNA. Of around 63,000 clones listed, 60% to 85% were seen once; the top ten hold around 0.58%. Study outcomes and limitations: The CMV-associated TCR signature appears largely within the CD4+ memory repertoire. Of 150 to 200 reported CMV TCRbeta sequences, 55 to 80 were found in memory CD4+ repertoires.

This TCR was sampled from an adult in good health and CMV-seronegative. Some clones in this sample may be carry-over from other donors' samples. The sample comprised memory CD4+ T cells from blood.

CDR3 loop: CASSLRGGVAFF. The DNA for the CDR3 is TGTGCCAGCAGCTTACGGGGGGGGGTGGCTTTCTTT. This sequence joins TRBV7-9 and TRBJ1-1, with D tentatively TRBD1 (5 bases). V was pared by 2 bases and J by 11 bases, with 12 bases between. The CDR3 covers 12 residues. The germline V gene has CDR1 SEHNR and CDR2 FQNEAQ (reference sequence).